This TCR beta chain was captured in a study of T cell responses to AZD1222 COVID-19 vaccine. Study-wide points: Spike-wide coverage was observed for vaccine-associated CD4 TCRs, with dominant responses at 160-218 and 743-854. White British ancestry dominated among donors, who included more females, and clonal diversity was possibly underestimated.

TCRdb's copy holds only in-frame clones and misses some; the assay was immunoSEQ multiplex PCR. In the table there are around 160,000 clones, 75% to 95% of which are singletons. Worth noting for this clone: The antigen remains undetermined.

The CDR3 is 15 amino acids. V was pared by 2 bases and J by 4 bases, with 5 bases of the junction left unmatched. The V gene's germline CDR1 is SGHTA and CDR2 FQGNSA. This chain connects TRBV7-2 to TRBJ2-1; 7 bases are shared with TRBD2. The sample consisted of peripheral blood, taken on day 0 of MenACWY control vaccination. This clonotype was sampled from an adult in good health. The CDR3 DNA reads as TGTGCCAGCAGCTTATCTAGCGGAACATACAATGAGCAGTTCTTC. It codes for CASSLSSGTYNEQFF.